The 23 T cell receptor beta chains in this list originate from one sample, sequenced in a study of T cells in Graves' hyperthyroidism and ophthalmopathy (dated by TCRdb to between 2018 and 2021). The method was multiplex PCR. Sequencing was performed on an Illumina HiSeq 2000. The TCR beta CDR3 regions were amplified from RNA transcripts. The first round of RT-PCR for the TCR CDR3 was performed with the HTBI primer set and the Qiagen OneStep RT-PCR kit. Through fastp at Q25 and MiXCR, TCRdb rebuilt clones from the public reads, retaining in-frame beta chains. Every entry covers one CDR3 protein and lists the most common genes and DNA from its rows. This sample has about 500,000 distinct CDR3 sequences in its table, and over 35% of those were observed once. 35% to 50% of the sample is held by the ten biggest clonotypes. Specimen: peripheral blood or thyroid tissue (not recorded which). The source is an adult woman with Graves' disease, either hyperthyroidism or ophthalmopathy (not recorded which).

This clonotype was recorded many times. The chain links TRBV7-2 to TRBJ2-7; TRBD2 matches 9 bases. CDR3 length: 15 residues. V gave up 3 bases and J gave up 0 bases; unmatched junction bases: 3. The germline V gene encodes CDR1 SGHTA and CDR2 FQGNSA. CDR3 nucleotides: TGTGCCAGCAGCTTCAGCGGGAGGCTCTCCTACGAGCAGTACTTC. Encoded protein: CASSFSGRLSYEQYF. The full variable domain, its missing parts supplied by reference TRBV7-2 and TRBJ2-7, is GAGVSQSPSNKVTEKGKDVELRCDPISGHTALYWYRQSLGQGLEFLIYFQGNSAPDKSGLPSDRFSAERTGGSVSTLTIQRTQQEDSAVYLCASSFSGRLSYEQYFGPGTRLTVT.

This clonotype was found once. The chain employs TRBV10-2 and TRBJ2-7; 14 bases are shared with TRBD2. The CDR3 is made up of 15 amino acids. Germline CDR1 is WSHSY and CDR2 is SAAADI. V was pared by 8 bases and J by 0 bases, with 3 bases of the junction left unmatched. The CDR3 sequence is CASRGLAGASYEQYF. DNA for the CDR3: TGCGCCAGCCGGGGACTAGCGGGGGCCTCCTACGAGCAGTACTTC.

This clonotype has a count of ten or more. This chain joins TRBV7-9 and TRBJ1-1; D gene ambiguous. Looked up from germline, CDR1 is SEHNR and CDR2 is FQNEAQ (reference sequence). There are 14 residues in the CDR3. V lost 1 base, J lost 1 base, and 7 bases lay in between. CDR3 in DNA: TGTGCCAGCAGCTTAGATGGCGAGAACACTGAAGCTTTCTTT. This encodes CASSLDGENTEAFF.

The chain carries TRBV2 and TRBJ1-3, with 8 bases fitting TRBD1. The ends lost 6 bases at V and 2 bases at J; junction bases unmatched: 6. There are 15 residues in the CDR3. Per the germline V gene, CDR1 is SNHLY and CDR2 is FYNNEI. In DNA, the CDR3 is TGTGCCAGCAGGCAGGACAGGGACCCTGGAAACACCATATATTTT. This codes for CASRQDRDPGNTIYF.

V is TRBV15 and J is TRBJ2-2; D is ambiguous. V dropped 0 bases and J dropped 1 base, with 6 bases sitting between them. The germline CDR1 and CDR2 sequences are LNHNV and YYDKDF (reference sequence). The CDR3 is 15 amino acids. This chain's CDR3 is CATSREVGNTGELFF. The CDR3 nucleotides are TGTGCCACCAGCAGAGAAGTTGGGAACACCGGGGAGCTGTTTTTT.

This clonotype qualifies as medium-sized. This rearrangement joins TRBV10-2 to TRBJ2-5; 10 bases line up with TRBD1. V shed 8 bases and J 5 bases; nucleotides not matched to a gene: 11. The CDR3 length is 15 residues. The germline CDR1 and CDR2 sequences are WSHSY and SAAADI. The CDR3 loop reads CASCNRDRGGETQYF. The CDR3 DNA reads TGCGCCAGCTGCAACCGGGACAGGGGTGGCGAGACCCAGTACTTC.

This clonotype was recorded many times. The chain recombines TRBV5-1 with TRBJ2-7, with D uncertain. Trimming took 0 bases from V and 4 from J, leaving 8 bases between them. The CDR3 is 13 residues long. The germline gives CDR1 SGHRS, CDR2 YFSETQ. Written as DNA, the CDR3 is TGCGCCAGCAGCTTGGGGTCCGATTACGAGCAGTACTTC. It codes for CASSLGSDYEQYF. Full variable domain (outside the CDR3, taken from reference TRBV5-1 and TRBJ2-7): KAGVTQTPRYLIKTRGQQVTLSCSPISGHRSVSWYQQTPGQGLQFLFEYFSETQRNKGNFPGRFSGRQFSNSRSEMNVSTLELGDSALYLCASSLGSDYEQYFGPGTRLTVT.

Comment on this clonotype: A much larger clone lies one base from this, so it may be a read error. The final CDR3 position lacks the conserved phenylalanine or tryptophan, pointing to a likely read error. This chain joins TRBV20-1 and TRBJ2-7, with D tentatively TRBD1 or TRBD2 (5 bases each). The CDR3 spans 12 residues. V was pared by 6 bases and J by 3 bases, with 12 bases between. Germline CDR1 is DFQATT and CDR2 is SNEGSKA (reference sequence). This chain's CDR3 is CSATDGGYEQYL. The CDR3 coding sequence is TGCAGTGCCACCGATGGGGGCTACGAGCAGTACCTC.

The chain combines TRBV7-8 with TRBJ2-7; TRBD2 matches 10 bases. This CDR3 spans 16 amino acids. V was clipped by 3 bases and J by 5 bases; unmatched bases: 10. The germline gives CDR1 SGHVS, CDR2 FQNEAQ. CDR3: CASSLDLAGVGNEQYF. The CDR3 DNA is TGTGCCAGCAGCTTGGACCTAGCGGGAGTTGGGAACGAGCAGTACTTC.

This clonotype occurred once. It may be a read error: a sequence one base away is much more abundant. This chain links TRBV2 with TRBJ2-7; D is ambiguous. The CDR3 consists of 12 residues. Trimming removed 2 bases at V and 8 bases at J, with 10 bases between. Germline V lookup: CDR1 SNHLY, CDR2 FYNNEI. CDR3 residues: CASSERGYKQYF. Here the CDR3 DNA reads TGTGCCAGCAGTGAACGTGGTTACAAGCAGTACTTC. Drawing the rest from reference TRBV2 and TRBJ2-7, the complete variable domain is EPEVTQTPSHQVTQMGQEVILRCVPISNHLYFYWYRQILGQKVEFLVSFYNNEISEKSEIFDDQFSVERPDGSNFTLKIRSTKLEDSAMYFCASSERGYKQYFGPGTRLTVT.

This chain links TRBV29-1 with TRBJ1-1; weak D call: TRBD1 (6 bases). Germline CDR1 reads SQVTM; CDR2 reads ANQGSEA. This CDR3 has 15 amino acids. V dropped 6 bases and J dropped 4 bases, with 21 bases sitting between them. The CDR3 DNA follows: TGCAGCGTCGGCTTTAGCGGGACACCCGGCACTGAAGCTTTCTTT. Protein product: CSVGFSGTPGTEAFF.

The V and J genes are TRBV20-1 and TRBJ2-7; D possibly corresponds to TRBD1 (6 bases). The CDR3 has 12 amino acids. V lost 3 bases and J lost 3, with 9 bases in between. Germline CDR1 is DFQATT and CDR2 is SNEGSKA (reference sequence). The CDR3, as DNA: TGCAGTGCTAGGGGACACATCTACGAGCAGTACTTC. Residues: CSARGHIYEQYF.

The V call is TRBV10-2, the J call TRBJ1-1; D is possibly TRBD1 (6 bases). V lost 6 bases to trimming and J lost 3 bases, with 17 bases between them. Germline V gene sequence: CDR1 WSHSY, CDR2 SAAADI. This CDR3 has 15 residues. CDR3 bases: TGCGCCAGCAGACCCCAGGACAGAGCCCACACTGAAGCTTTCTTT. It specifies CASRPQDRAHTEAFF.

As for this clonotype: At one boundary the junction diverges from the germline segment, which might be a read error. The J gene is TRBJ1-2, the V gene TRBV10-3; D is perhaps TRBD1 (5 bases). CDR3 size: 14 residues. CDR1 is ENHRY, CDR2 SYGVKD, per germline. The CDR3 DNA reads TGTGTCATCAGGCTTGACAGCCAGACATATGGCTACACCTTC. As protein: CVIRLDSQTYGYTF.

The chain has TRBV15 and TRBJ1-3; D not resolved. This CDR3 has 15 residues. Trimming removed 6 bases from V and 0 bases from J, with 12 bases in between. Germline V gene lookup returns CDR1 LNHNV and CDR2 YYDKDF (reference sequence). CDR3: CATRPGRASGNTIYF. The CDR3 bases are TGTGCCACCAGACCGGGTCGAGCCTCTGGAAACACCATATATTTT.

This clonotype was detected many times. This sequence joins TRBV14 and TRBJ1-2; D call uncertain. Germline CDR1 and CDR2: SGHDN and FVKESK. Trimming pared 3 bases from V and 6 bases from J, leaving 11 bases between. The CDR3 has 13 residues. This CDR3 is CASSQARRDGYTF. The CDR3 coding sequence is TGTGCCAGCAGCCAGGCTCGGCGCGATGGCTACACCTTC.

The sample holds a few counts of this clonotype. The chain is built from TRBV19 and TRBJ2-2; 8 bases map to TRBD1. The CDR3 contains 16 residues. Germline assignment: CDR1 LNHDA and CDR2 SQIVND (reference sequence). V lost 7 bases and J lost 5; bases outside the gene matches: 12. The CDR3: CASKGMGQDRTGELFF. As DNA, the CDR3 is TGTGCCAGTAAGGGGATGGGACAGGACCGGACCGGGGAGCTGTTTTTT. Full variable domain (missing parts from reference TRBV19 and TRBJ2-2): DGGITQSPKYLFRKEGQNVTLSCEQNLNHDAMYWYRQDPGQGLRLIYYSQIVNDFQKGDIAEGYSVSREKKESFPLTVTSAQKNPTAFYLCASKGMGQDRTGELFFGEGSRLTVL.

In its sample, this clonotype was seen a few times. The chain couples TRBV7-9 to TRBJ2-7; D possibly corresponds to TRBD2 (6 bases). CDR3 length equals 15 residues. Germline V gene sequence: CDR1 SEHNR, CDR2 FQNEAQ (reference sequence). Trimming stripped 8 bases from V and 2 bases from J, with 19 bases between. The CDR3 protein is CASSAGTRRTYEQYF. CDR3 bases: TGTGCCAGCTCAGCCGGGACTCGAAGAACCTACGAGCAGTACTTC.

This clonotype was detected many times. The gene calls are TRBV9 and TRBJ2-2, with D possibly TRBD1 on 6 matching bases. There are 16 residues in the CDR3. Per germline, CDR1 SGDLS and CDR2 YYNGEE. Trimming left V 3 bases short and J 2 bases short, with 14 bases between. Here the CDR3 DNA reads TGTGCCAGCAGCGGACGACAGGCTTTTAACACCGGGGAGCTGTTTTTT. This gives the protein CASSGRQAFNTGELFF.

This clonotype was detected only a few times. The chain is built from TRBV24-1 and TRBJ1-2, with D possibly matching TRBD1 (5 bases). This CDR3 has 15 residues. Germline lookup yields CDR1 KGHDR and CDR2 SFDVKD. Between the trimmed V and J ends, which lost 3 bases and 4 bases, there was a span of 14 bases. CDR3 coding DNA: TGTGCCACCAGTGATGCAGGGAGAGGAGGCTATGGCTACACCTTC. This translates into CATSDAGRGGYGYTF.

V is TRBV2 and J is TRBJ2-7, with a weak D call TRBD2 (6 bases). CDR1 and CDR2 from the germline V gene are SNHLY and FYNNEI. The V end lost 5 bases, the J end lost 0 bases, and 11 bases lay between the germline ends. The CDR3 has 14 amino acids. The DNA of the CDR3 is TGTGCCAGCAGTATGCGGGGAAGCTCCTACGAGCAGTACTTC. Translated, it gives CASSMRGSSYEQYF. The full variable domain, with the rest looked up from reference TRBV2 and TRBJ2-7, is EPEVTQTPSHQVTQMGQEVILRCVPISNHLYFYWYRQILGQKVEFLVSFYNNEISEKSEIFDDQFSVERPDGSNFTLKIRSTKLEDSAMYFCASSMRGSSYEQYFGPGTRLTVT.

This clonotype was found a few times. V usage is TRBV9 and J usage is TRBJ2-6, with 11 bases aligning to TRBD2. J was trimmed by 3 bases and V by 3 bases; bases with no gene match: 2. The CDR3 length is 16 residues. Germline V gives CDR1 SGDLS, CDR2 YYNGEE. The CDR3 sequence is CASSEGLADGANVLTF. Here the CDR3 DNA reads TGTGCCAGCAGCGAGGGACTAGCGGATGGGGCCAACGTCCTGACTTTC. Full variable domain (outside the CDR3, taken from reference TRBV9 and TRBJ2-6): DSGVTQTPKHLITATGQRVTLRCSPRSGDLSVYWYQQSLDQGLQFLIQYYNGEERAKGNILERFSAQQFPDLHSELNLSSLELGDSALYFCASSEGLADGANVLTFGAGSRLTVL.

This chain links TRBV15 with TRBJ1-6; unclear D gene. The V end was cut by 5 bases, the J end by 5 bases, with 16 bases between. Germline V gene sequence: CDR1 LNHNV, CDR2 YYDKDF (reference sequence). The CDR3 length is 16 residues. CDR3 coding DNA: TGTGCCACCAGCGTGAAGGGTTTATCCGATAATTCACCCCTCCACTTT. Encoded protein: CATSVKGLSDNSPLHF.